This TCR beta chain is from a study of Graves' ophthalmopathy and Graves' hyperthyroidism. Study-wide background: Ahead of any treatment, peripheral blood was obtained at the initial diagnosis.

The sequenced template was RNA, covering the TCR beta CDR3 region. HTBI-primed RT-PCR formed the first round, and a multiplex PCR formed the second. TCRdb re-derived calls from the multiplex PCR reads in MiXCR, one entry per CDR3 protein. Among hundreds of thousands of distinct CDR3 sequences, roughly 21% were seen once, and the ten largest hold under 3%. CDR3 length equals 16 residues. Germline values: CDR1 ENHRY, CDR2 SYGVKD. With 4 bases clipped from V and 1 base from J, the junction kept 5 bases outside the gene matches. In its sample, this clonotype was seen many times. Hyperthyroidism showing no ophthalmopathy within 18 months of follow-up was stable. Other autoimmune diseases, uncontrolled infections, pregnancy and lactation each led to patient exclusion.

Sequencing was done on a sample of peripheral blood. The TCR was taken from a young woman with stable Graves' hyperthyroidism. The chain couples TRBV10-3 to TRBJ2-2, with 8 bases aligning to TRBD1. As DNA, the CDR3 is TGTGCCATCAGTGTGACCAGGGGGCAGAACACCGGGGAGCTGTTTTTT. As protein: CAISVTRGQNTGELFF.